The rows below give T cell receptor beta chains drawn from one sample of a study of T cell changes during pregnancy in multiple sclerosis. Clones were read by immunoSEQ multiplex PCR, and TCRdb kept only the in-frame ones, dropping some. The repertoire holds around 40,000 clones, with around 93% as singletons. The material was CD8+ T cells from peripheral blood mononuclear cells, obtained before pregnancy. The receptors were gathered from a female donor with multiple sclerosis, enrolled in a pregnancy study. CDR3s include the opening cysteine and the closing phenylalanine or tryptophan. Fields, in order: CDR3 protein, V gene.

CASSEVFGQPQHF | TRBV2
CASSFDWRGHEQYF | TRBV5-1
CASSLSPILAGTTGEQFF | TRBV7-2
CASSLTSGRALSEQFF | TRBV27
CASSYTSAEQFF | TRBV9
CASSIARGTEAFF | TRBV19
CASSSGTGNLPYEQYF | TRBV7-9
CASSSGRDGNEQFF | TRBV6-5
CASSRSLRGEQYF | TRBV28
CASSVGGGGTEAFF | TRBV9
CASGRGEQFF | TRBV7-9
CASSWGRGRPRYGYTF | TRBV5-4
CASSLSGTGTEQYF | TRBV5-1
CASSPTHRQGRGNQPQHF | TRBV4-2
CATSTSGLINEQFF | TRBV15
CASSRGLGYEQYF | TRBV4-1
CAWSLGGGDNEQFF | TRBV30
CASSIEREVQNEQFF | TRBV19
CASSQDPGSTGELFF | TRBV4-1
CASSTGQDFSYEQYF | TRBV6-5
CASSLAGQGAYEQYF | TRBV7-9
CAIREPGQGAHEQYF | TRBV10-3
CASSLGQLLYGYTF | TRBV7-9
CASSLASYGEGETQYF | TRBV7-6
CASSSRVYGYTF | TRBV9
CAISEYMAARMNTEAFF | TRBV10-3
CASSSGGARGELFF | TRBV27
CASSPSTSGVLDEQYF | TRBV5-1
CASSLRTGPPYEQYF | TRBV27
CASSFSGIDGYTF | TRBV5-6
CASSLRRIDGELFF | TRBV5-5
CASSSTENHPGTEAFF | TRBV5-1
CASSGWDTIYNEQFF | TRBV5-8
CASSGEGYTF | TRBV9
CASSVYSEQPQHF | TRBV27
CASGALRGSADTQYF | TRBV6-5